Listed here is a single T cell receptor beta chain. These data belong to a study of T cell changes during pregnancy in multiple sclerosis. Germline-derived CDR1 and CDR2 are MDHEN and SYDVKM. The CDR3 loop spans 14 amino acids. V was clipped by 3 bases and J by 4 bases; unmatched bases: 3. Method: immunoSEQ multiplex PCR; TCRdb's copy keeps in-frame clones and lacks some. The repertoire holds 83,000 or so clones, with approximately 95% as singletons. Specimen: peripheral blood, collected after pregnancy. The TCR was taken from a female donor in good health, enrolled as a control in a pregnancy study. The V call is TRBV28, the J call TRBJ2-5; TRBD1 agrees at 9 bases. This CDR3 is CASSLDRGRETQYF. The CDR3 nucleotides are TGTGCCAGCAGTTTGGACAGGGGCAGAGAGACCCAGTACTTC.